The clone carrying this T cell receptor (beta chain) was counted between two and nine times. Per the original methods: Quantification of nucleated cells was approximated via reference gene primer amplification. The repertoire was sequenced with immunoSEQ multiplex PCR; TCRdb's copy has only in-frame clones and lacks some. That table furnishes V, J and clone size, whereas the DNA furnished D and trimming. Of approximately 350,000 clones in the sample, 87% were seen once. One Seattle source followed patients from active infection through their disease course. J gave up 2 bases and V 4 bases, and 8 bases lay outside the gene matches. The CDR3 consists of 15 residues. Germline CDR1 reads SQVTM; CDR2 reads ANQGSEA. The sample comes from a study of blood T cell repertoires in COVID-19. Whole-study context: Some COVID-19 samples were acute and others convalescent; all came from the United States, Italy and Spain. The cDNA or gDNA used as material had been derived from T cells, B-cell-depleted T cells, or PBMCs.

The V call is TRBV29-1, the J call TRBJ2-7, with TRBD2 matching 10 bases. The receptor's source is a woman aged 50 to 60 with COVID-19, enrolled during active disease. The sequenced sample consisted of peripheral blood. CDR3 nucleotides: TGCAGCGTTGGCCCAAGACTAGCGGGCCCCTACGAGCAGTACTTC. Amino acid sequence: CSVGPRLAGPYEQYF.